Presented here are 19 T cell receptor beta chains from one specimen sequenced in a study of shared clonotypes between healthy human individuals. The table came from immunoSEQ multiplex PCR; TCRdb's copy has only in-frame clones and leaves some out. The repertoire holds over a million clones, around 78% seen once, with around 0.6% in the top ten. Sequenced material: memory CD4+ T cells from PBMCs. Regarding subset: CD45RA-negative fraction. These receptors were collected from a man younger than 30 in good health. Some clones in this sample may be carry-over from other donors' samples.

The CDR3 spells CASSQSQDSGGGYTF. The CDR3 coding sequence is TGTGCCAGCTCACAATCCCAAGACAGTGGTGGCGGCTACACCTTC. The chain employs TRBV18 and TRBJ1-2; a weak D match, TRBD1 (5 bases). This CDR3 comprises 15 residues. Germline V gene sequence: CDR1 KGHSH, CDR2 LQKENI. Trimming removed 4 bases at V and 8 bases at J, with 20 bases between. Looking up the rest from reference TRBV18 and TRBJ1-2 gives the full variable domain: NAGVMQNPRHLVRRRGQEARLRCSPMKGHSHVYWYRQLPEEGLKFMVYLQKENIIDESGMPKERFSAEFPKEGPSILRIQQVVRGDSAAYFCASSQSQDSGGGYTFGSGTRLTVV.

The rearrangement joins TRBV11-2 to TRBJ1-5; D gene unclear. The germline V gene has CDR1 SGHAT and CDR2 FQNNGV. The V gene lost 1 base and the J gene lost 7 bases, with 11 bases spanning the gap. The length of the CDR3 is 14 residues. The CDR3: CASSLVLTGQPQHF. Written as DNA, the CDR3 is TGTGCCAGCAGCTTAGTTTTAACCGGGCAGCCCCAGCATTTT.

This chain uses TRBV5-1 with TRBJ2-5; tentative D call: TRBD1 (6 bases). This CDR3 is 15 amino acids long. The germline V gene has CDR1 SGHRS and CDR2 YFSETQ. Between the trimmed V and J ends, which lost 0 bases and 3 bases, there was a span of 12 bases. The CDR3 loop reads CASSLEAGVKETQYF. Written as DNA, the CDR3 is TGCGCCAGCAGCTTGGAGGCAGGGGTAAAAGAGACCCAGTACTTC.

About this clone: The identical CDR3 is also encoded by other nucleotide sequences in the sample. J is TRBJ1-4 and V is TRBV30; the D gene is possibly TRBD1 (5 bases). The CDR3 covers 13 residues. Germline V gene sequence: CDR1 GTSNPN, CDR2 SVGIG (reference sequence). V was clipped by 1 base and J by 8 bases, with 11 bases between them. CDR3 residues: CAWSGRAGEKLFF. As DNA, the CDR3 is TGTGCCTGGAGTGGCAGGGCTGGCGAAAAACTGTTTTTT.

Concerning this clone itself: Other DNA variants within this sample encode the same CDR3. The rearrangement uses TRBV5-1 and TRBJ1-1; 7 bases fit TRBD1. The V gene's germline CDR1 is SGHRS and CDR2 YFSETQ. The CDR3 is 14 amino acids. With V trimmed by 2 bases and J by 1 base, 2 bases remained unmatched. The chain's CDR3 is CASSLGTANTEAFF. The CDR3 DNA reads TGCGCCAGCAGCTTAGGGACAGCGAACACTGAAGCTTTCTTT.

The chain links TRBV15 to TRBJ1-4; D ambiguous. With 3 bases removed from V and 3 bases from J, the gap between germline ends came to 14 bases. The CDR3 has 16 residues. Germline V CDR1 and CDR2: LNHNV, YYDKDF (reference sequence). The CDR3 loop reads CATSRRSRAPNEKLFF. CDR3 coding DNA: TGTGCCACCAGCAGGCGCTCTAGGGCGCCTAATGAAAAACTGTTTTTT.

This chain connects TRBV6-5 to TRBJ2-7; the D gene is possibly TRBD1 (6 bases). Germline V gene sequence: CDR1 MNHEY, CDR2 SVGAGI. The V end lost 0 bases, the J end lost 7 bases, and 10 bases lay between the germline ends. This CDR3 contains 13 residues. CDR3 nucleotides: TGTGCCAGCAGTTACTCTTCAGGGGTTGAGCAGTACTTC. This encodes CASSYSSGVEQYF.

In nucleotides, the CDR3 is TGCGCCAGCAGCAACAGACTAGCGGGAGAACTAGATACGCAGTATTTT. It is translated as CASSNRLAGELDTQYF. The genes are TRBV5-1 and TRBJ2-3; 12 nucleotides agree with TRBD2. The ends lost 4 bases at V and 5 bases at J; junction bases unmatched: 8. The CDR3 runs 16 residues. CDR1 and CDR2 (germline): SGHRS, YFSETQ.

This sequence joins TRBV10-1 and TRBJ2-7; D might be TRBD1 or TRBD2, each matching 5 bases. Per the germline V gene, CDR1 is WNHNN and CDR2 is SYGVQD (reference sequence). The CDR3 totals 13 residues. V lost 3 bases to trimming and J lost 6 bases, with 12 bases between them. CDR3 sequence (DNA): TGCGCCAGCAGTGACCGGACTGACAGCGAGCAGTACTTC. Protein: CASSDRTDSEQYF.

This chain joins TRBV5-1 and TRBJ1-1; D call uncertain. The CDR3 runs 14 residues. The V end was cut by 4 bases, the J end by 4 bases, with 14 bases between. CDR1 SGHRS and CDR2 YFSETQ come from the germline V gene. Here the CDR3 reads CASSLEGRSTEAFF. In nucleotides, the CDR3 is TGCGCCAGCAGCCTAGAGGGCAGGAGCACTGAAGCTTTCTTT.

This chain uses TRBV10-3 with TRBJ2-7; the match to TRBD1 covers 7 bases. The V segment lost 4 bases and the J segment 3 bases; nucleotides outside the gene matches: 9. The CDR3 runs to 15 residues. Germline CDR1 ENHRY, CDR2 SYGVKD. CDR3 protein: CAISGPTGKDYEQYF. CDR3 coding DNA: TGTGCCATCAGTGGACCGACAGGGAAAGACTACGAGCAGTACTTC.

To note about this clone: This may be a read error, as it is one base from a much larger clone. Distinct nucleotide sequences in the sample also encode this CDR3. The chain joins TRBV4-3 to TRBJ2-3; 8 bases fit TRBD2. Unmatched junction bases numbered 7, after V lost 2 bases and J lost 6 bases. Germline CDR1 and CDR2: LGHNA and YSLEER. The CDR3 sequence is 15 residues long. The CDR3 bases are TGCGCCAGCAGCCAAAGCAGCGGGAGAAGCGATACGCAGTATTTT. It encodes CASSQSSGRSDTQYF.

The chain links TRBV2 to TRBJ2-2; a possible D gene is TRBD2 (6 bases). The CDR3 has 13 amino acids. Germline V gene data show CDR1 as SNHLY and CDR2 as FYNNEI. V dropped 4 bases and J dropped 6 bases, with 9 bases sitting between them. The CDR3 bases are TGTGCCAGCAGTGGCTGGGGGGCCGGGGAGCTGTTTTTT. Translation: CASSGWGAGELFF.

The chain combines TRBV7-2 with TRBJ2-3; tentatively, D is TRBD1 (5 bases). The germline V gene encodes CDR1 SGHTA and CDR2 FQGNSA. The CDR3 spans 17 residues. V was shortened by 1 base and J by 4 bases, with 18 bases between the two germline ends. CDR3 residues: CASSLESGSRVADTQYF. The CDR3 DNA sequence: TGTGCCAGCAGCTTAGAATCGGGTAGCAGGGTGGCAGATACGCAGTATTTT.

The rearrangement joins TRBV28 to TRBJ2-7; possibly TRBD1 or TRBD2 for D (5 bases each). CDR3 size: 13 residues. Deletions cut 10 bases from V and 5 bases from J, with 18 bases between. Germline-derived CDR1 and CDR2 are MDHEN and SYDVKM. The DNA for the CDR3 is TGTGCCACCACCGGGCCCCGGGGCCACGAGCAGTACTTC. As protein: CATTGPRGHEQYF.

This chain links TRBV29-1 with TRBJ2-7, with 7 bases matching TRBD2. Germline loops: CDR1 SQVTM, CDR2 ANQGSEA. Germline trimming cut 6 bases from V and 2 bases from J; bases unmatched to any gene: 7. The CDR3 has 13 residues. The CDR3 loop is CSVDGLGPYEQYF. CDR3 DNA: TGCAGCGTCGATGGACTAGGGCCCTACGAGCAGTACTTC.

This chain uses TRBV28 with TRBJ1-2; TRBD1 matches at 8 bases. The CDR3 contains 14 residues. Germline values: CDR1 MDHEN, CDR2 SYDVKM. With 6 bases clipped from V and 5 bases from J, the junction kept 8 bases outside the gene matches. This CDR3 reads CASRSMDRVYGYTF. The CDR3 nucleotides read TGTGCCAGCAGAAGTATGGACAGGGTATATGGCTACACCTTC.

The chain joins TRBV6-5 to TRBJ1-5; the match to TRBD1 covers 8 bases. The CDR3 contains 14 residues. Per the germline V gene, CDR1 is MNHEY and CDR2 is SVGAGI. J lost 5 bases, V lost 6 bases, and 6 bases had no gene match. CDR3 amino acids: CASRYQGADQPQHF. In DNA form, the CDR3 reads TGTGCCAGCAGGTATCAGGGGGCGGATCAGCCCCAGCATTTT.

This chain links TRBV30 with TRBJ2-1, with D perhaps given as TRBD1 or TRBD2 (5 bases each). The germline V and J ends were trimmed by 0 bases and 4 bases, with 10 bases remaining between them. Germline values: CDR1 GTSNPN, CDR2 SVGIG (reference sequence). This CDR3 comprises 14 residues. CDR3 residues: CAWSVGTNYNEQFF. The CDR3 DNA reads TGTGCCTGGAGTGTTGGGACCAATTACAATGAGCAGTTCTTC.